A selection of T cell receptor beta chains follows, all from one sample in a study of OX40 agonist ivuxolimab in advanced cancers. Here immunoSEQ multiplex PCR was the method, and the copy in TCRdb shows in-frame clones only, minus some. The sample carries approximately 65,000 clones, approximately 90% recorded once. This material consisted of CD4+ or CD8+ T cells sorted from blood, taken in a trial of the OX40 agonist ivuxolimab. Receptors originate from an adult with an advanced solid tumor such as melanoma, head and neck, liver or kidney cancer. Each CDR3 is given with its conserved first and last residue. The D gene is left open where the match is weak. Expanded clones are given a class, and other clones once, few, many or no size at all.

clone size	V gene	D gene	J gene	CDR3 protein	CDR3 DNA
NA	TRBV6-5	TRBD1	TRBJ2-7	CASRFAGGSREQYF	TGTGCCAGCAGATTTGCAGGGGGTTCCCGGGAGCAGTACTTC
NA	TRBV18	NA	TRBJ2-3	CASSPDRSSTDTQYF	TGTGCCAGCTCACCAGACAGATCTAGCACAGATACGCAGTATTTT
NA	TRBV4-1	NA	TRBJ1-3	CASSQENVWSSGNTIYF	TGCGCCAGCAGCCAAGAAAACGTATGGAGCTCTGGAAACACCATATATTTT
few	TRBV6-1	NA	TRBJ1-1	CASIASGTEHTEAFF	TGTGCCAGCATCGCATCCGGGACGGAGCACACTGAAGCTTTCTTT
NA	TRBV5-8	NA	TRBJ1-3	CASSHGHGNTIYF	TGTGCCAGCAGCCATGGCCATGGAAACACCATATATTTT
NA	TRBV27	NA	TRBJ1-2	CASSLRDGVEGYTF	TGTGCCAGCAGTCTCCGGGACGGCGTGGAGGGCTACACCTTC
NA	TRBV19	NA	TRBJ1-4	CASTLSGAMNEKLFF	TGTGCCAGTACCCTTTCCGGGGCGATGAATGAAAAACTGTTTTTT
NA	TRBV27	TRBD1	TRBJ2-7	CASSFGDRGYEQYF	TGTGCCAGCAGTTTCGGGGACAGGGGCTACGAGCAGTACTTC
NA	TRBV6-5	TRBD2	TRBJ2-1	CASITSGTHNEQFF	TGTGCCAGCATTACTAGCGGGACCCACAATGAGCAGTTCTTC
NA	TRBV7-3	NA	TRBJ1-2	CASSQDRDYGYTF	TGTGCCAGCAGCCAAGACAGAGACTATGGCTACACCTTC
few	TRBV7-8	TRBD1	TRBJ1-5	CASSKDQQGAGQPQHF	TGTGCCAGCAGCAAAGATCAACAGGGGGCAGGTCAGCCCCAGCATTTT
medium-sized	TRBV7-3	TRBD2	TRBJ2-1	CASSPPSGNEQFF	TGTGCCAGCAGCCCCCCTAGCGGGAATGAGCAGTTCTTC
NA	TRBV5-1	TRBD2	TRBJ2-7	CASSDLAGAYEQYF	TGCGCCAGCAGCGATCTAGCGGGGGCCTACGAGCAGTACTTC
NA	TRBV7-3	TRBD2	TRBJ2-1	CASSLTWTSGNEQFF	TGTGCCAGCAGCTTAACGTGGACTAGCGGGAATGAGCAGTTCTTC
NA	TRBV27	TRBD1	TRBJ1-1	CASSLSTGRMNTEAFF	TGTGCCAGCAGTTTATCGACAGGGCGTATGAACACTGAAGCTTTCTTT
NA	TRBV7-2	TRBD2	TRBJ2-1	CATTSGSYEQFF	TGTGCCACTACGAGCGGGAGTTATGAGCAGTTCTTC
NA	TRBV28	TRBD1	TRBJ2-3	CASSLPGQGTDTQYF	TGTGCCAGCAGTCTACCGGGACAGGGCACAGATACGCAGTATTTT
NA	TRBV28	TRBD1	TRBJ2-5	CASSSTGKETQYF	TGTGCCAGCAGTTCGACAGGGAAAGAGACCCAGTACTTC
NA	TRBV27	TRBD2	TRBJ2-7	CASSYGTSGYYEQYF	TGTGCCAGCAGTTACGGGACTAGCGGTTACTACGAGCAGTACTTC
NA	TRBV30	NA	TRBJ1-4	CAWRRSPEEKLFF	TGTGCCTGGAGAAGGTCACCAGAGGAAAAACTGTTTTTT
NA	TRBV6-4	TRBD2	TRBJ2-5	CASSAGTSGFEETQYF	TGTGCCAGCAGTGCCGGGACTAGCGGGTTCGAAGAGACCCAGTACTTC
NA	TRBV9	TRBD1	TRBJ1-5	CASSQGGEFQPQHF	TGTGCCAGCAGCCAGGGGGGAGAGTTTCAGCCCCAGCATTTT
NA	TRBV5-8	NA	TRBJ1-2	CASSLAWGRGGYTF	TGTGCCAGCAGCTTGGCCTGGGGTCGCGGGGGCTACACCTTC
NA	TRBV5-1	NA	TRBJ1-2	CASSLGTLGPGYTF	TGCGCCAGCAGCTTGGGCACCCTAGGGCCTGGCTACACCTTC
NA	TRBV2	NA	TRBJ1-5	CASSSGRQSNQPQHF	TGTGCCAGCAGTTCGGGACGGCAGAGCAATCAGCCCCAGCATTTT
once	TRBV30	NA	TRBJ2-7	CAWSSRLEQYF	TGTGCCTGGAGTTCCCGCTTGGAGCAGTACTTC
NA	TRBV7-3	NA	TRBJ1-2	CASSLDGSDNGYTF	TGTGCCAGCAGCTTAGACGGTTCCGACAATGGCTACACCTTC
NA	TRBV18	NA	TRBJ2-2	CASSPVDTGELFF	TGTGCCAGCTCACCGGTGGATACCGGGGAGCTGTTTTTT
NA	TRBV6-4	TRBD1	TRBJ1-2	CASSDSSGTGIPYTF	TGTGCCAGCAGTGACTCTTCCGGGACAGGGATTCCTTACACCTTC
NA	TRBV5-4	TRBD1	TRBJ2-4	CASSSGTGVAKNIQYF	TGTGCCAGCAGCTCAGGGACAGGGGTAGCCAAAAACATTCAGTACTTC
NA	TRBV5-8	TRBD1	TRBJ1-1	CASRWGQGVLNTEAFF	TGTGCCAGCAGATGGGGACAGGGAGTATTAAACACTGAAGCTTTCTTT
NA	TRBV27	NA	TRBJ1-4	CASGSSTVINEKLFF	TGTGCCAGCGGTTCTTCGACGGTAATTAATGAAAAACTGTTTTTT
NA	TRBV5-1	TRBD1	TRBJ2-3	CASSQYRGLGDTQYF	TGCGCCAGCAGCCAATACAGGGGATTGGGAGATACGCAGTATTTT
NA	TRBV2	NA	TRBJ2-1	CASSDRDGEQFF	TGTGCCAGCAGTGACAGGGATGGTGAGCAGTTCTTC
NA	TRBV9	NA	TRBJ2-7	CASSTGSSYEQYF	TGTGCCAGCAGTACGGGAAGCTCCTACGAGCAGTACTTC
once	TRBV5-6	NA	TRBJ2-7	CASRRTTHYDEQYF	TGTGCCAGCAGGAGGACTACCCATTACGACGAGCAGTACTTC
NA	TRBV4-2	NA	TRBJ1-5	CASSQDDRNNQPQHF	TGTGCCAGCAGCCAAGATGACAGGAACAATCAGCCCCAGCATTTT
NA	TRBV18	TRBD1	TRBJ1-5	CASSPTGGGNQPQHF	TGTGCCAGCTCACCTACAGGGGGCGGCAATCAGCCCCAGCATTTT
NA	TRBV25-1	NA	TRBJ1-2	CASSEAGTNYGYTF	TGTGCCAGCAGTGAAGCAGGGACTAACTATGGCTACACCTTC
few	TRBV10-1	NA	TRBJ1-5	CASSESRGGQPQHF	TGCGCCAGCAGTGAATCTAGGGGTGGTCAGCCCCAGCATTTT
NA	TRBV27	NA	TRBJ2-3	CASSPSGLTDTQYF	TGTGCCAGCAGTCCCTCGGGGTTGACAGATACGCAGTATTTT
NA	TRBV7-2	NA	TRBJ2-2	CASSLGNTGELFF	TGTGCCAGCAGCTTAGGGAACACCGGGGAGCTGTTTTTT
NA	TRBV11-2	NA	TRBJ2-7	CASSRRMGSYEQYF	TGTGCCAGCAGCCGTAGGATGGGTTCCTACGAGCAGTACTTC
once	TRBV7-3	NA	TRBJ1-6	CASSSNGYNSPLHF	TGTGCCAGCAGCTCCAATGGGTATAATTCACCCCTCCACTTT
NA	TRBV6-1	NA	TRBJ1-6	CASSEILGGGSPLHF	TGTGCCAGCAGTGAAATATTGGGGGGAGGTTCACCCCTCCACTTT
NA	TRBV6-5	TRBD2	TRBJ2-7	CASTPGGGLEQYF	TGTGCCAGCACCCCCGGGGGGGGCCTCGAGCAGTACTTC
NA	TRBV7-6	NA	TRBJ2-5	CASSPGQETQYF	TGTGCCAGCAGCCCAGGGCAAGAGACCCAGTACTTC
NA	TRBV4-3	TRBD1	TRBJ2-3	CASSLGQGADTQYF	TGCGCCAGCAGCCTCGGACAGGGGGCAGATACGCAGTATTTT
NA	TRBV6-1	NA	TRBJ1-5	CASSQISLQPQHF	TGTGCCAGCAGTCAGATCTCGCTTCAGCCCCAGCATTTT
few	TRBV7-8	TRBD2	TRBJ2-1	CASSLRAGGFVNEQFF	TGTGCCAGCAGCTTGAGAGCGGGAGGGTTTGTCAATGAGCAGTTCTTC
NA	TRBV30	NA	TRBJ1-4	CAWSVHRGEKLFF	TGTGCCTGGAGTGTACACCGGGGGGAAAAACTGTTTTTT
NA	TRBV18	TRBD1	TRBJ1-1	CASSPATGYTEAFF	TGTGCCAGCTCACCCGCGACAGGGTACACTGAAGCTTTCTTT
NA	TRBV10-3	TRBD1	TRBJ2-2	CAMHTGANTGELFF	TGTGCCATGCACACAGGGGCTAACACCGGGGAGCTGTTTTTT
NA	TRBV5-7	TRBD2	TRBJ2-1	CASSLLPSAGGVNEQFF	TGTGCCAGCAGCTTGCTCCCCTCTGCGGGAGGAGTTAATGAGCAGTTCTTC
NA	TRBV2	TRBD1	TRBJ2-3	CASKTRTGIPDTQYF	TGTGCCAGCAAAACTAGGACAGGGATTCCAGATACGCAGTATTTT